One T cell receptor (beta chain) is described in this entry. This sample's treatment: about 20 received Ad26.COV2.S at low or high dose, single or two shots; 5 received placebo; per-sample allocation not given. Day 63 after the first vaccine or placebo injection was the time point for sampling. TCRdb keeps only in-frame clones here, not all; method: immunoSEQ multiplex PCR. The sample includes about 420,000 clones, 88% of them seen just once. This entry belongs to a study of Ad26.COV2.S vaccination and SARS-CoV-2 variants. The source of this sequence is a person aged 18-65 years who received the Ad26.COV2.S COVID-19 vaccine or a placebo. The sample was peripheral blood, taken in a trial of Ad26.COV2.S vaccine versus placebo.

The CDR3 loop reads CASSFATTSGWYNEQFF. The CDR3 region has the DNA TGTGCCAGCAGTTTCGCGACGACTAGCGGGTGGTACAATGAGCAGTTCTTC. V and J are TRBV27 and TRBJ2-1; 10 nucleotides agree with TRBD2. The CDR3 has 17 amino acids. With 3 bases clipped from V and 4 bases from J, the junction kept 9 bases outside the gene matches. Per germline, CDR1 MNHEY and CDR2 SMNVEV (reference sequence).